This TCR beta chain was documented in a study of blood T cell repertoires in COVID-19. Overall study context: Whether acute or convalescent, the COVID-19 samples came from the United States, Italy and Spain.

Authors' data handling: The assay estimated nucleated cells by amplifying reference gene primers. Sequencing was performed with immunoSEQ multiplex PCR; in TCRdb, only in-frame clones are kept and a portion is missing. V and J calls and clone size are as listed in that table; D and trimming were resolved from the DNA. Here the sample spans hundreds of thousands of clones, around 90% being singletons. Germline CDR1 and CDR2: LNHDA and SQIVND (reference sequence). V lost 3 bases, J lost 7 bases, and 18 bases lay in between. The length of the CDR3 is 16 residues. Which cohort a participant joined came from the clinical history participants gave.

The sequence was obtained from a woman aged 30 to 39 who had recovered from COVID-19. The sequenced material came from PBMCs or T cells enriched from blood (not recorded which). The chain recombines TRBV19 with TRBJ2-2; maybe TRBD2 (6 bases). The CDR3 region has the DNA TGTGCCAGTAGTATCCAAGGGGCGGGATCGAACGGGGAGCTGTTTTTT. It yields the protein CASSIQGAGSNGELFF. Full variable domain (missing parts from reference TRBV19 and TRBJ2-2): DGGITQSPKYLFRKEGQNVTLSCEQNLNHDAMYWYRQDPGQGLRLIYYSQIVNDFQKGDIAEGYSVSREKKESFPLTVTSAQKNPTAFYLCASSIQGAGSNGELFFGEGSRLTVL.